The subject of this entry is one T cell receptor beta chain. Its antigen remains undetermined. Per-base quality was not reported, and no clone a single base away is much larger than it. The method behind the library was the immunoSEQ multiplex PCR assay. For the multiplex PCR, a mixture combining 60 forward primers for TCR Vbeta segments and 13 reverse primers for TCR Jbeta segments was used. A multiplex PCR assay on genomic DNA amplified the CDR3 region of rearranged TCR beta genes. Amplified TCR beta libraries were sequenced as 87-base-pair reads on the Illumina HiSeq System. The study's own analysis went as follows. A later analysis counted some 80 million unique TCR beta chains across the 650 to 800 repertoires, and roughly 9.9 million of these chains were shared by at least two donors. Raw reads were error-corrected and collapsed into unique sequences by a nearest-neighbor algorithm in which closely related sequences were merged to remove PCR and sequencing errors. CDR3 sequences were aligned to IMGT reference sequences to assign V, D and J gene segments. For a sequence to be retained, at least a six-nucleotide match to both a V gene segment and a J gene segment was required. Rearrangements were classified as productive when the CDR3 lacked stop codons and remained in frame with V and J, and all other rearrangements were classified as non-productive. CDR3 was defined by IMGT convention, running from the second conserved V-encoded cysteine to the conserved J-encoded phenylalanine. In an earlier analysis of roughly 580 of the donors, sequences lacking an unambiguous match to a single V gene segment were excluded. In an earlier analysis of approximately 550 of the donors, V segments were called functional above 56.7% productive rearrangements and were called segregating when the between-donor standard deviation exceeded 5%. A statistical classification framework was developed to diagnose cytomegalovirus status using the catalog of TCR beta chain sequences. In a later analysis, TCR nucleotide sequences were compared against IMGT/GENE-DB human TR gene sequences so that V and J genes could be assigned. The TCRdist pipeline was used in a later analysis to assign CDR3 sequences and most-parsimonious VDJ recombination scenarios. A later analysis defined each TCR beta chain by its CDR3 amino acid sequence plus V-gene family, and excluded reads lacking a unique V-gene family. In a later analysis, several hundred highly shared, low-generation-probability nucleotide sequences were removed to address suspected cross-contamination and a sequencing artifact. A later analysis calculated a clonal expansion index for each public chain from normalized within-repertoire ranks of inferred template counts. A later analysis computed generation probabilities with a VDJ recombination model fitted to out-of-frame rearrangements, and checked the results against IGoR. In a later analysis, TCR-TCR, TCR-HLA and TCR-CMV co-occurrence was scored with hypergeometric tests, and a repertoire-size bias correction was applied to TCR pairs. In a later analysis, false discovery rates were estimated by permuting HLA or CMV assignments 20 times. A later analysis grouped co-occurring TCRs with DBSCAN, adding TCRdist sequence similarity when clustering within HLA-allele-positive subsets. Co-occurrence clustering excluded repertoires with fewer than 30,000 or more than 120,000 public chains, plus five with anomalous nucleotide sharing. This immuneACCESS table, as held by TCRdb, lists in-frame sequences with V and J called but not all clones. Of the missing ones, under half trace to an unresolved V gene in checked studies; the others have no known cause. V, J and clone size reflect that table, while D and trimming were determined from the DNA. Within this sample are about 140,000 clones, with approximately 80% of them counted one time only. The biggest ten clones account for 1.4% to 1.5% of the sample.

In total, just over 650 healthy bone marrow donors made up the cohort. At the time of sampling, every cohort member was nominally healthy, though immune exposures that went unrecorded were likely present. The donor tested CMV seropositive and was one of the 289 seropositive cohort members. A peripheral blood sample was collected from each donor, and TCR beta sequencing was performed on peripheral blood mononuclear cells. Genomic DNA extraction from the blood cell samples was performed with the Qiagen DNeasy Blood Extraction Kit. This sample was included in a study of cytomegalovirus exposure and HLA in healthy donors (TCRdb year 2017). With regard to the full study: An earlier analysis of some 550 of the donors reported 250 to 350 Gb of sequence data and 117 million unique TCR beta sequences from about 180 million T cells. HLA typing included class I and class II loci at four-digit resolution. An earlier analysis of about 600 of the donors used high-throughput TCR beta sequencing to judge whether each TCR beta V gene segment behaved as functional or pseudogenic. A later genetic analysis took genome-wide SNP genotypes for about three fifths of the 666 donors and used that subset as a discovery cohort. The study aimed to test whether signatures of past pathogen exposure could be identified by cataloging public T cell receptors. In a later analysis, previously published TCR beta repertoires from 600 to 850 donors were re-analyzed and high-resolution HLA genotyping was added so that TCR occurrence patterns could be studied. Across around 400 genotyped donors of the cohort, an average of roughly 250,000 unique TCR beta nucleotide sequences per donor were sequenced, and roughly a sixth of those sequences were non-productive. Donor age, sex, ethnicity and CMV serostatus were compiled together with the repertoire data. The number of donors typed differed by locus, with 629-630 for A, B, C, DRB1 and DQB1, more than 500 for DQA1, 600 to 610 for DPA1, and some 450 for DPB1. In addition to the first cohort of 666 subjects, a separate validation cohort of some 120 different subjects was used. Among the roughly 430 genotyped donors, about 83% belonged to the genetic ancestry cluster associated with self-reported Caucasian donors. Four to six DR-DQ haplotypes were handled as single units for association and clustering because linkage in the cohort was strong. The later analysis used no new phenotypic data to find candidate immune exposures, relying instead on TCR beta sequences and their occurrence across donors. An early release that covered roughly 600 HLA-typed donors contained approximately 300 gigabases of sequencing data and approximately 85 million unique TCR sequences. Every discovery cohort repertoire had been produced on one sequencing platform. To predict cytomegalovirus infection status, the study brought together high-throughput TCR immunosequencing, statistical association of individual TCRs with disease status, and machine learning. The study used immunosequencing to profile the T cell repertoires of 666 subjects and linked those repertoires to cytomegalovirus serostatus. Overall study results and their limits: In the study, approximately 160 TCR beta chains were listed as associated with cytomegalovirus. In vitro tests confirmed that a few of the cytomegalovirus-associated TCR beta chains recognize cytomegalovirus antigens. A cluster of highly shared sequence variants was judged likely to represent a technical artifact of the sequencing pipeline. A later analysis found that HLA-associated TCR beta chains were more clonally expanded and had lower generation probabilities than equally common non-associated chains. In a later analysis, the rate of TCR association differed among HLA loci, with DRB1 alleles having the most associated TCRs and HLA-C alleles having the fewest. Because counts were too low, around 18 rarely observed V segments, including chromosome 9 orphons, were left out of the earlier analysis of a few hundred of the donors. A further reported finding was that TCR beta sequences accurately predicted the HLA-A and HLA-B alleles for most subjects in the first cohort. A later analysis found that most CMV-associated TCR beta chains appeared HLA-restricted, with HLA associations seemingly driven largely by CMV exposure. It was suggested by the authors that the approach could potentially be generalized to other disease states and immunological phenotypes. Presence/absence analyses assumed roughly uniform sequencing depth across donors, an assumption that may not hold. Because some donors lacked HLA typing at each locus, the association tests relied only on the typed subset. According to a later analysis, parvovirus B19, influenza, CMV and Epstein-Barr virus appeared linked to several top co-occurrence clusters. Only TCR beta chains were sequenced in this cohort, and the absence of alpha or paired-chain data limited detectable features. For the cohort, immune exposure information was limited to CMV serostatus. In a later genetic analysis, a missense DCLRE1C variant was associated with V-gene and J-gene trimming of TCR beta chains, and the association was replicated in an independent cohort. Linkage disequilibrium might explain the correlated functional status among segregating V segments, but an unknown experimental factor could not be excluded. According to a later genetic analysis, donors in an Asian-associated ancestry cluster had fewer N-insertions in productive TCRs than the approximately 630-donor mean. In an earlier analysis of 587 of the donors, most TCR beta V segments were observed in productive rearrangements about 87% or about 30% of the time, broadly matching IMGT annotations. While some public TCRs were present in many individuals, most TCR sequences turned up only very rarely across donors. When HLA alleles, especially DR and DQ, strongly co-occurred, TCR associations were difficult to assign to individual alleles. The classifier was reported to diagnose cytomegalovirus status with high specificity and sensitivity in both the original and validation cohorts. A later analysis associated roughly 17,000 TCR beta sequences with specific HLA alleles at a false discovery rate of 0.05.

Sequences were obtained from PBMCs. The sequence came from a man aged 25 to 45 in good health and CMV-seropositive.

The CDR3 protein is CASSYPKGTVNEKLFF. At the DNA level, the sequence is TGTGCCAGCAGTTACCCTAAGGGGACAGTTAATGAAAAACTGTTTTTT. The chain was built from TRBV6-6 and TRBJ1-4, with 7 bases matching TRBD1. Its CDR3 holds 16 amino acids, cysteine through phenylalanine. Left in the record is the CDR3 DNA by itself, 48 bases read in frame from the first base. The junction shows trimming of 2 bases on V and 4 bases on J, and the gene matches do not reach 7 bases of it. Taken from the germline V gene (reference sequence), the CDR1 and CDR2 loops are MNHNY and SVGAGI.